This T cell receptor beta chain was recovered during a study of Ad26.COV2.S vaccination and SARS-CoV-2 variants. Produced via immunoSEQ multiplex PCR; TCRdb's table is partial and in-frame only. The sample has 85,000 to 120,000 clones; roughly 75% are singletons. On this clone itself: Its cognate antigen is unknown. Other DNA sequences within the sample encode an identical CDR3.

Regarding the study as a whole: Recipients given vaccine exceeded placebo recipients in spike-specific TCR breadth.

This clonotype was obtained from a human donor who had recovered from COVID-19. Sequencing was performed on peripheral blood, taken after recovery from COVID-19.

CDR3 region: CASSPRQASSYNEQFF. The DNA of the CDR3 is TGCGCCAGCAGCCCAAGACAGGCCAGCTCCTACAATGAGCAGTTCTTC. The rearrangement joins TRBV5-1 to TRBJ2-1, with a possible D match to TRBD1 (6 bases). The CDR3 covers 16 residues. V was shortened by 4 bases and J by 0 bases, with 14 bases between the two germline ends. Germline assignment: CDR1 SGHRS and CDR2 YFSETQ.